This T cell receptor beta chain is drawn from a study of shared clonotypes between healthy human individuals. The wider study: Three CD4 naive, three CD4 memory, two CD8 naive and one CD8 memory plate were used per donor. Overall study results and limits: Clonotype sharing levels among donors were expected to vary with sequencing depth.

This clone has at least ten counts. Its antigen remains unknown. The CDR3 consists of 14 residues. Per germline, CDR1 SGHVS and CDR2 FQNEAQ. Trimming stripped 5 bases from V and 8 bases from J, with 16 bases between. Each subset's genomic DNA was split evenly across several immunoSEQ plates. TCRdb's table, derived via immunoSEQ multiplex PCR, lists solely in-frame clones and lacks some. Among 850,000 to 1,200,000 clones listed, about 75% were seen once. None of the donors, who were healthy HIV-negative adults, had recently had acute infections or vaccinations. The sequenced sample consisted of memory CD4+ T cells sorted from blood. Described subset: CD45RA-negative fraction. The chain links TRBV7-8 to TRBJ2-1; D assignment may be TRBD1 or TRBD2 (5 bases each). This receptor was obtained from a man younger than 30 in good health. The CDR3 sequence: CASSPQGQGHEQFF. The CDR3 nucleotides read TGTGCCAGCAGCCCGCAAGGGCAGGGACATGAGCAGTTCTTC.